Listed here are 22 T cell receptor beta chains from one sample, sequenced in a study of shared clonotypes between healthy human individuals. TCRdb keeps only in-frame clones here, not all; method: immunoSEQ multiplex PCR. The sample contains about 820,000 clones, roughly 92% of which appear only once. CD8 cells classed as naive were CD45RO-negative and positively selected for CCR7, excluding terminally differentiated effector memory CD45RA+ cells. Sequenced sample: naive CD8+ T cells sorted from blood. The receptors shown here come from a man aged 25 to 40 in good health.

The J gene is TRBJ2-1, the V gene TRBV6-5; 10 positions match TRBD2. Germline trimming cut 6 bases from V and 4 bases from J; bases unmatched to any gene: 6. The CDR3 covers 15 residues. Per germline, CDR1 MNHEY and CDR2 SVGAGI. The CDR3 nucleotides are TGTGCCAGCAGCGGCGTAGCGGGAGGATACAATGAGCAGTTCTTC. As protein: CASSGVAGGYNEQFF.

The table lists this clone with a count of one. The genes are TRBV11-2 and TRBJ2-1; tentatively, D is TRBD2 (7 bases). Trimming removed 8 bases at V and 4 bases at J, with 18 bases between. Germline loops: CDR1 SGHAT, CDR2 FQNNGV. This CDR3 contains 15 residues. The CDR3 spells CASAALAGAYNEQFF. In DNA form, the CDR3 reads TGTGCCAGCGCCGCTCTCGCGGGGGCTTACAATGAGCAGTTCTTC.

This chain links TRBV21-1 with TRBJ2-7; TRBD2, the D gene given by the table, was not confirmed from the DNA. TRBV21-1 is reported as a pseudogene. The CDR3 sequence is 14 residues long. This CDR3 reads CASSVGGGYYEQYF. The DNA of the CDR3 is TGTGCCAGCAGCGTGGGCGGGGGTTACTACGAGCAGTACTTC.

This chain links TRBV7-2 with TRBJ2-7; D unclear. Germline V CDR1 and CDR2: SGHTA, FQGNSA. Trimming took off 0 bases at V and 3 bases at J, with 6 bases between the two ends. The CDR3 has 13 residues. CDR3 in DNA: TGTGCCAGCAGCTTAGCCACCTTCTACGAGCAGTACTTC. As protein: CASSLATFYEQYF.

This clone was seen more than once but under ten times. J is TRBJ2-2 and V is TRBV7-9, with 10 bases matching TRBD2. CDR1 and CDR2 (germline): SEHNR, FQNEAQ (reference sequence). This CDR3 contains 17 residues. V gave up 5 bases and J gave up 2 bases; unmatched junction bases: 8. CDR3 bases: TGTGCCAGCAGCCTAGGACTAGCGGAGCTTAACACCGGGGAGCTGTTTTTT. Translation gives CASSLGLAELNTGELFF.

The V gene is TRBV7-9, the J gene TRBJ2-7; a weak D match, TRBD2 (5 bases). Germline V CDR1 and CDR2: SEHNR, FQNEAQ (reference sequence). The V and J ends lost 3 bases and 4 bases respectively, with 7 bases between them. CDR3 length equals 12 residues. Here the CDR3 reads CASSFEGYEQYF. CDR3 nucleotides: TGTGCCAGCAGCTTCGAGGGATACGAGCAGTACTTC.

This chain uses TRBV28 with TRBJ2-5; D uncertain. V was cut by 5 bases and J by 5 bases, with 12 bases left in between. Germline lookup yields CDR1 MDHEN and CDR2 SYDVKM. The CDR3 runs to 13 residues. CDR3 sequence reads: CASSHRAQETQYF. In nucleotides, the CDR3 is TGTGCCAGCAGTCACCGTGCGCAGGAGACCCAGTACTTC.

A single count supports this clone. The sample holds other DNA sequences that translate to the same CDR3. The V gene is TRBV9, the J gene TRBJ2-7; tentatively, D is TRBD2 (6 bases). There are 14 residues in the CDR3. Germline V gene data show CDR1 as SGDLS and CDR2 as YYNGEE. The V end lost 0 bases, the J end lost 2 bases, and 9 bases lay between the germline ends. This chain's CDR3 is CASSVDGGTYEQYF. The DNA for the CDR3 is TGTGCCAGCAGCGTAGATGGCGGGACCTACGAGCAGTACTTC.

The CDR3 here is CASSGGFGSTYNEQFF. DNA of the CDR3: TGTGCCAGCAGCGGAGGTTTCGGGAGCACCTACAATGAGCAGTTCTTC. The genes are TRBV4-2 and TRBJ2-1; perhaps TRBD2 as D (6 bases). V lost 5 bases and J lost 2, with 16 bases in between. The germline V gene has CDR1 LGHNA and CDR2 YNFKEQ. The CDR3 extends over 16 amino acids.

The rearrangement joins TRBV13 to TRBJ2-1; 11 positions agree with TRBD2. With 5 bases clipped from V and 0 bases from J, the junction kept 6 bases outside the gene matches. The CDR3 runs to 17 residues. Per germline, CDR1 PRHDT and CDR2 FYEKMQ (reference sequence). Here the CDR3 DNA reads TGTGCCAGCAGCCCCGGGACTAGCGGTCTCTCCTACAATGAGCAGTTCTTC. This codes for CASSPGTSGLSYNEQFF.

The chain carries TRBV6-1 and TRBJ2-2; D gene unclear. The CDR3 runs to 17 residues. Germline V gene data show CDR1 as MNHNS and CDR2 as SASEGT. The ends were cut back, 0 bases at V and 6 bases at J, with 17 bases in the middle. The CDR3 loop reads CASSEARQFGSAGELFF. The CDR3 DNA reads TGTGCCAGCAGTGAAGCGCGGCAGTTTGGGTCCGCCGGGGAGCTGTTTTTT.

J is TRBJ2-7 and V is TRBV27; possibly TRBD1 for D (6 bases). The CDR3 sequence is 13 residues long. Trimming shortened V by 4 bases and J by 6 bases, and 13 bases separated the two germline ends. Germline CDR1 and CDR2: MNHEY and SMNVEV (reference sequence). The CDR3 here is CASSWGPSREQYF. The CDR3 nucleotides read TGTGCCAGCAGTTGGGGGCCTTCACGCGAGCAGTACTTC.

Turning to this clone: A single base is all that separates this from a far larger clone, so a read error is likely. The same CDR3 arises from other DNA sequences in this sample as well. The chain is built from TRBV25-1 and TRBJ1-1, with D hard to call. In germline, CDR1 is MGHDK, CDR2 SYGVNS. The CDR3 has 13 amino acids. In DNA form, the CDR3 reads TGTGCTAGCCGCCCCCCCAAGAACACTGAAGCTTTCTTT. Encoded protein: CASRPPKNTEAFF. The full variable domain, completed using reference TRBV25-1 and TRBJ1-1, is EADIYQTPRYLVIGTGKKITLECSQTMGHDKMYWYQQDPGMELHLIHYSYGVNSTEKGDLSSESTVSRIRTEHFPLTLESARPSHTSQYLCASRPPKNTEAFFGQGTRLTVV.

J is TRBJ2-1 and V is TRBV19; D gene ambiguous. V was clipped by 10 bases and J by 1 base, with 14 bases between them. The CDR3 length is 14 residues. Germline CDR1 is LNHDA and CDR2 is SQIVND (reference sequence). Here the CDR3 DNA reads TGTGCCATCAGTCATACAAATTCCTACAATGAGCAGTTCTTC. Translated: CAISHTNSYNEQFF.

This chain joins TRBV29-1 and TRBJ1-2, with 10 bases identical to TRBD1. The CDR3 covers 14 residues. Germline trimming cut 6 bases from V and 3 bases from J; bases unmatched to any gene: 7. Germline V gene sequence: CDR1 SQVTM, CDR2 ANQGSEA. CDR3 protein: CSVIRQGADYGYTF. The DNA of the CDR3 is TGCAGCGTAATAAGACAGGGGGCAGACTATGGCTACACCTTC.

The chain has TRBV7-8 and TRBJ2-7, with 7 bases matching TRBD1. The CDR3 totals 13 residues. The germline gives CDR1 SGHVS, CDR2 FQNEAQ. J gave up 4 bases and V 4 bases, and 4 bases lay outside the gene matches. CDR3 coding DNA: TGTGCCAGCAGCTCGGGACAGACTTACGAGCAGTACTTC. It specifies CASSSGQTYEQYF.

The chain couples TRBV29-1 to TRBJ2-3, with 9 bases matching TRBD1. V lost 3 bases and J lost 3; bases outside the gene matches: 13. Germline CDR1 and CDR2: SQVTM and ANQGSEA. The CDR3 sequence is 17 residues long. The CDR3 sequence is CSVDGVEGQGFTDTQYF. CDR3 in DNA: TGCAGCGTTGATGGAGTTGAGGGACAGGGCTTTACAGATACGCAGTATTTT.

This clone has just one count. In the same sample, other DNA sequences code for this CDR3. The chain links TRBV9 to TRBJ2-7; 7 bases fit TRBD2. CDR3 length: 16 residues. Germline values: CDR1 SGDLS, CDR2 YYNGEE. J gave up 0 bases and V 0 bases, and 6 bases lay outside the gene matches. CDR3 nucleotides: TGTGCCAGCAGCGTAGAGGCTAGCGGTAGCTCCTACGAGCAGTACTTC. It translates to CASSVEASGSSYEQYF.

This chain connects TRBV4-3 to TRBJ1-1, with D unresolved. CDR1 and CDR2 (germline): LGHNA, YSLEER. The CDR3 length is 14 residues. The V end was cut by 2 bases, the J end by 7 bases, with 14 bases between. The CDR3 loop is CASSQSFRGVEAFF. The CDR3 DNA reads TGCGCCAGCAGCCAATCCTTTCGGGGTGTTGAAGCTTTCTTT.

J is TRBJ2-3 and V is TRBV7-9, with 7 bases aligning to TRBD1. The CDR3 loop spans 17 amino acids. Germline trimming cut 5 bases from V and 0 bases from J; bases unmatched to any gene: 11. Germline CDR1 reads SEHNR; CDR2 reads FQNEAQ (reference sequence). The CDR3 coding sequence is TGTGCCAGCAGCCCCCCGGGACGACAGGGCAGCACAGATACGCAGTATTTT. It is translated as CASSPPGRQGSTDTQYF.

This clone came up once. The chain employs TRBV30 and TRBJ1-5; D might be TRBD1 (6 bases). CDR1 is GTSNPN, CDR2 SVGIG, per germline (reference sequence). Trimming took off 4 bases at V and 10 bases at J, with 17 bases between the two ends. This CDR3 region has 13 residues. The CDR3 DNA is TGTGCCTGGACCCTGGGACACGGTCGACCCCAGCATTTT. This translates into CAWTLGHGRPQHF.

V usage is TRBV29-1 and J usage is TRBJ2-1, with no clear D. Germline CDR1 reads SQVTM; CDR2 reads ANQGSEA. V was shortened by 6 bases and J by 4 bases, with 16 bases between the two germline ends. CDR3 length: 14 amino acids. DNA of the CDR3: TGCAGCGTGGACCTAACCGGGCCTTACAATGAGCAGTTCTTC. This translates into CSVDLTGPYNEQFF.